The text below deals with one T cell receptor (beta chain). This sample is drawn from a study of blood T cell repertoires in COVID-19. Turning to the study itself: The analysed material was cDNA or gDNA that came from T cells, B-cell-depleted T cells, or PBMCs.

The method was immunoSEQ multiplex PCR; TCRdb's version includes in-frame clones alone and lacks a portion of them. Among some 500,000 clones listed, 70% to 90% were seen once. Ages ranged from roughly 18 to 100 years, with residence in about 23 US areas. Trimming stripped 5 bases from V and 5 bases from J, with 10 bases between. The CDR3 is made up of 13 amino acids. Germline CDR1 reads SNHLY; CDR2 reads FYNNEI. This rearrangement joins TRBV2 to TRBJ1-5; D unclear. This clonotype originated in a woman between 40 and 55 years old who had recovered from COVID-19. Sequenced material: PBMCs or T cells enriched from blood (not recorded which). The CDR3 here is CASSYRGYQPQHF. The CDR3 coding sequence is TGTGCCAGCAGTTATCGGGGATATCAGCCCCAGCATTTT. Based on the CDR3 plus reference TRBV2 and TRBJ1-5, the full variable domain is EPEVTQTPSHQVTQMGQEVILRCVPISNHLYFYWYRQILGQKVEFLVSFYNNEISEKSEIFDDQFSVERPDGSNFTLKIRSTKLEDSAMYFCASSYRGYQPQHFGDGTRLSIL.